The 14 T cell receptor beta chains given below trace back to one sample, sequenced in a study of shared clonotypes between healthy human individuals. TCRdb keeps only in-frame clones here, not all; method: immunoSEQ multiplex PCR. The sample includes 2.5 million or so clones, approximately 92% seen only once; the top ten take 0.11% to 0.15%. Input material: naive CD4+ T cells sorted from blood. The sample's subset: CD45RA+ positively selected. Receptors were obtained from a man aged 18 to 35 in good health.

The chain links TRBV15 to TRBJ1-2, with D hard to call. Germline V CDR1 and CDR2: LNHNV, YYDKDF (reference sequence). Deletions cut 0 bases from V and 0 bases from J, with 14 bases between. The CDR3 is made up of 17 amino acids. DNA for the CDR3: TGTGCCACCAGCAGAGATTTAAGGACCGACCCTAACTATGGCTACACCTTC. The encoded protein is CATSRDLRTDPNYGYTF.

V and J are TRBV5-4 and TRBJ2-7; D is perhaps TRBD1 (6 bases). Trimming shortened V by 2 bases and J by 0 bases, and 15 bases separated the two germline ends. Germline V gene data show CDR1 as SGHNT and CDR2 as YYREEE (reference sequence). There are 16 residues in the CDR3. The CDR3 here is CASSLTRDRSSYEQYF. The CDR3 DNA sequence: TGTGCCAGCAGCTTAACAAGAGACAGGTCCTCCTACGAGCAGTACTTC.

The chain is built from TRBV19 and TRBJ1-5, with 9 bases lining up with TRBD1. Germline CDR1 LNHDA, CDR2 SQIVND (reference sequence). This CDR3 spans 20 amino acids. Trimming took 1 base from V and 6 from J; bases not matched to a gene: 19. This CDR3 reads CASSIVPVYRTGDSGQPQHF. DNA for the CDR3: TGTGCCAGTAGTATAGTTCCGGTATACCGGACAGGGGATTCCGGTCAGCCCCAGCATTTT. Full variable domain (missing parts from reference TRBV19 and TRBJ1-5): DGGITQSPKYLFRKEGQNVTLSCEQNLNHDAMYWYRQDPGQGLRLIYYSQIVNDFQKGDIAEGYSVSREKKESFPLTVTSAQKNPTAFYLCASSIVPVYRTGDSGQPQHFGDGTRLSIL.

Only one count was recorded for this clone. The chain combines TRBV4-1 with TRBJ2-4; D possibly corresponds to TRBD1 (5 bases). The CDR3 sequence is 18 residues long. The germline V gene encodes CDR1 MGHRA and CDR2 YSYEKL. Trimming removed 0 bases at V and 7 bases at J, with 22 bases between. CDR3 residues: CASSQEFQGRARVNIQYF. CDR3 DNA: TGCGCCAGCAGCCAAGAGTTCCAGGGCAGGGCGCGCGTCAACATTCAGTACTTC.

The genes are TRBV2 and TRBJ2-3; 11 bases map to TRBD2. V shed 11 bases, J shed 6 bases, and the junction held 7 bases outside the gene matches. Germline V lookup: CDR1 SNHLY, CDR2 FYNNEI. The CDR3 consists of 13 residues. For the CDR3, the DNA is TGTGCCGTAGCGGGGGGGCCGGAGGATACGCAGTATTTT. Protein: CAVAGGPEDTQYF.

The gene calls are TRBV7-9 and TRBJ2-5, with a tentative D call TRBD1 (7 bases). The CDR3 covers 15 residues. V was cut by 2 bases and J by 5 bases, with 15 bases left in between. Per germline, CDR1 SEHNR and CDR2 FQNEAQ (reference sequence). Here the CDR3 DNA reads TGTGCCAGCAGCTTAAAGTACAGGGGAGGCGAGACCCAGTACTTC. Translated: CASSLKYRGGETQYF.

The rearrangement joins TRBV2 to TRBJ2-1; no clear D gene. The ends were cut back, 4 bases at V and 6 bases at J, with 7 bases in the middle. The CDR3 has 12 amino acids. Per the germline V gene, CDR1 is SNHLY and CDR2 is FYNNEI. CDR3 sequence reads: CASSGSFNEQFF. CDR3 bases: TGTGCCAGCAGTGGTTCTTTCAATGAGCAGTTCTTC.

This chain joins TRBV5-1 and TRBJ2-7; D perhaps matches TRBD1 (5 bases). V was shortened by 5 bases and J by 1 base, with 13 bases between the two germline ends. The CDR3 extends over 14 amino acids. CDR1 is SGHRS and CDR2 is YFSETQ in the germline V gene. The CDR3 sequence: CASSQGASSYEQYF. The CDR3 coding sequence is TGCGCCAGCAGTCAAGGGGCCTCTTCCTACGAGCAGTACTTC.

The chain carries TRBV5-1 and TRBJ2-7, with 7 nucleotides matching TRBD1. The CDR3 length is 14 residues. Germline CDR1 is SGHRS and CDR2 is YFSETQ. Trimming took 4 bases from V and 3 from J; bases not matched to a gene: 7. The DNA of the CDR3 is TGCGCCAGCAGCACAGACAGGGTCCTCTACGAGCAGTACTTC. Its translation: CASSTDRVLYEQYF.

Concerning this clone: This same CDR3 is encoded by further DNA sequences in the sample. The chain combines TRBV5-1 with TRBJ2-3; 11 nucleotides match TRBD2. V shed 0 bases, J shed 5 bases, and the junction held 5 bases outside the gene matches. The CDR3 is made up of 16 amino acids. Germline assignment: CDR1 SGHRS and CDR2 YFSETQ. CDR3 nucleotide sequence: TGCGCCAGCAGCTTGGGGCTAGCGGGAGGTGTAGATACGCAGTATTTT. Its translation is CASSLGLAGGVDTQYF.

The rearrangement links TRBV5-6 to TRBJ1-1, with a tentative D call TRBD1 (6 bases). V shed 4 bases and J shed 7 bases, with 11 bases lying between them. The germline gives CDR1 SGHDT, CDR2 YYEEEE. This CDR3 has 12 residues. CDR3 loop: CASSLWTDEAFF. CDR3 bases: TGTGCCAGCAGCCTCTGGACAGATGAAGCTTTCTTT.

In regard to this clone: Within the sample, other DNA sequences also encode this same CDR3. The chain is built from TRBV5-1 and TRBJ2-7, with D perhaps matching TRBD1 (5 bases). Germline CDR1 SGHRS, CDR2 YFSETQ. There are 14 residues in the CDR3. V was trimmed by 0 bases and J by 3 bases, leaving 10 bases between them. The CDR3 region has the DNA TGCGCCAGCAGCTTGGTGGGCAGGGACTACGAGCAGTACTTC. Its translation is CASSLVGRDYEQYF.

This chain links TRBV29-1 with TRBJ2-3, with 7 bases identical to TRBD2. CDR3 size: 17 residues. With V trimmed by 4 bases and J by 2 bases, 15 bases remained unmatched. Germline V CDR1 and CDR2: SQVTM, ANQGSEA. In DNA, the CDR3 is TGCAGCGTTGGACGCGGGGGAGAACCGATTGCCACAGATACGCAGTATTTT. It yields the protein CSVGRGGEPIATDTQYF.

The chain carries TRBV28 and TRBJ2-7, with D perhaps matching TRBD1 (5 bases). Trimming removed 6 bases from V and 1 base from J, with 10 bases in between. CDR3 length: 13 residues. CDR1 is MDHEN, CDR2 SYDVKM, per germline. CDR3 in amino acids: CASREGVSYEQYF. The CDR3 DNA reads as TGTGCCAGCAGAGAAGGGGTTTCCTACGAGCAGTACTTC. The whole variable domain, remainder taken from reference TRBV28 and TRBJ2-7, is DVKVTQSSRYLVKRTGEKVFLECVQDMDHENMFWYRQDPGLGLRLIYFSYDVKMKEKGDIPEGYSVSREKKERFSLILESASTNQTSMYLCASREGVSYEQYFGPGTRLTVT.